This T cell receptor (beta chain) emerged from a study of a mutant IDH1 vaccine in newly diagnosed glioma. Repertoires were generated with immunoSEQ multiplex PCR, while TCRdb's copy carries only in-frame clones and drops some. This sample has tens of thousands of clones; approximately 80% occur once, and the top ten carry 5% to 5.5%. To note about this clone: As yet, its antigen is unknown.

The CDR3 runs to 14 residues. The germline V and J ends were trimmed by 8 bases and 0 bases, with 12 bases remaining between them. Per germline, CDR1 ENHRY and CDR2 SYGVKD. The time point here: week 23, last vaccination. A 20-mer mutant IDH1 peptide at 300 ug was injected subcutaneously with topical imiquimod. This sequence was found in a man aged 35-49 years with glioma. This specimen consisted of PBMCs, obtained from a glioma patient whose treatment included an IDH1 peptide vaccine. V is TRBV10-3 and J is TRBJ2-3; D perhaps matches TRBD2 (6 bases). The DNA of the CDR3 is TGTGCCATCCGGGCGGGATCTAGCACAGATACGCAGTATTTT. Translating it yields CAIRAGSSTDTQYF.